A selection of T cell receptor beta chains follows, all from one sample in a study of cytomegalovirus exposure and HLA in healthy donors. Assay used: immunoSEQ multiplex PCR; TCRdb lists only in-frame clones, some missing. The sample includes 150,000 to 200,000 clones, roughly four fifths of them seen just once. The sample taken for sequencing was PBMCs. These receptor sequences come from a young man in good health and CMV-seronegative. The CDR3 runs from the conserved cysteine through the conserved F or W. Clone size is given for some rows only: seen once, a few or many times, or a class if the clone is expanded.

CDR3 length	V gene	clone size	J gene	CDR3 protein
15	TRBV28	NA	TRBJ2-7	CASSPQGQRSYEQYF
15	TRBV11-2	NA	TRBJ2-2	CASSLVWDSTGELFF
17	TRBV6-1	NA	TRBJ2-4	CASSERAGFLAKNIQYF
15	TRBV6-5	NA	TRBJ2-2	CASNAGTGGTGELFF
10	TRBV20-1	NA	TRBJ2-7	CSAGLAEQYF
14	TRBV27	NA	TRBJ1-5	CASSLSRGGQPQHF
15	TRBV6-1	NA	TRBJ1-1	CASSATGPLNTEAFF
16	TRBV11-2	NA	TRBJ2-3	CASSYGTGKNTDTQYF
12	TRBV28	NA	TRBJ2-7	CASSQAPYEQYF
15	TRBV9	NA	TRBJ2-3	CASSVATGAGDTQYF
15	TRBV5-4	NA	TRBJ2-7	CASSARDRGTYEQYF
15	TRBV18	NA	TRBJ1-3	CASSPRGVSGNTIYF
13	TRBV11-3	NA	TRBJ1-1	CASSLKQNTEAFF
15	TRBV4-3	NA	TRBJ2-3	CASSQDIQAPDTQYF
16	TRBV7-9	NA	TRBJ2-2	CASSLSRLAVTGELFF
18	TRBV7-3	NA	TRBJ2-2	CASSLVDVGPGGTGELFF
15	TRBV5-1	NA	TRBJ1-1	CASSPGGATIEEAFF
15	TRBV7-2	few	TRBJ2-1	CASSLQGAIYNEQFF
13	TRBV2	once	TRBJ1-5	CASRDRGQQPQHF
15	TRBV28	NA	TRBJ2-3	CASSFARESTDTQYF
15	TRBV7-9	NA	TRBJ2-5	CASSGFGPSQGTQYF
17	TRBV9	NA	NA	CASSVEMETDHPYEQYF